This TCR beta chain originates from a study of cytomegalovirus exposure and HLA in healthy donors. This clone was observed a few times. What it binds is not known. CDR3 length: 14 residues. Trimming removed 5 bases at V and 9 bases at J, with 14 bases between. CDR1 and CDR2 from the germline V gene are LNHDA and SQIVND (reference sequence). Whole-study results and caveats: Some TCR beta chains (about 170 of them) were listed as cytomegalovirus-associated. A subsequent analysis found that TCR clusters from the first cohort also tended to co-occur in the approximately 130 validation repertoires, with 90% to 95% of cluster scores above 0.

TCRdb keeps only in-frame clones here, not all; method: immunoSEQ multiplex PCR. The sample holds 90,000 to 150,000 clones; around 87% are singletons and the top ten take under 6.5%. The chain is built from TRBV19 and TRBJ1-6, with TRBD1 as a possible D gene (5 bases). The TCR sequence derives from a young woman in good health and CMV-seropositive. The sample taken for sequencing was PBMCs. The CDR3 DNA reads as TGTGCCAGTAGTTTGGGGCAGGGTGCTTCACCCCTCCACTTT. As protein: CASSLGQGASPLHF.